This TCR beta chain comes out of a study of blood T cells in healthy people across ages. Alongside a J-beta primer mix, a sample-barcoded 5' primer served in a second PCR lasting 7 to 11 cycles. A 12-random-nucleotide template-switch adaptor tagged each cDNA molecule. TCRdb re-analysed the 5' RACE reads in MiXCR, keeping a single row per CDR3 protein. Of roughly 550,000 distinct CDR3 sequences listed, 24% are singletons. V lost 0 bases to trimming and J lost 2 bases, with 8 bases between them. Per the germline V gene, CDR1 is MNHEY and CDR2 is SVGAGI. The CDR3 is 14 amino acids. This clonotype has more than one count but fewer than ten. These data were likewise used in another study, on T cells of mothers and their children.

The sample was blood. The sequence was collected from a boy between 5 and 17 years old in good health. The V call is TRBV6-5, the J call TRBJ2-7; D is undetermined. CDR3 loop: CASSYSASPYEQYF. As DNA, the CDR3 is TGTGCCAGCAGTTACTCGGCAAGTCCCTACGAGCAGTACTTC.